This T cell receptor beta chain comes out of a study of shared clonotypes between healthy human individuals. Notes on the study in general: Only a few donors were included, so the genetic and exposure-history diversity represented was limited.

Of note for this clone: Its antigen is still unknown.

Input per replicate PCR of unsorted PBMC was roughly 300 ng DNA, corresponding to roughly 28,000 T cell genomes. In the original processing: ImmunoSEQ sequences covered only the junction and lacked quality scores; filtering therefore differed. TCRdb's table, derived via immunoSEQ multiplex PCR, lists solely in-frame clones and lacks some. Clone size and V and J calls were adopted from that table, with D and trimming inferred from the DNA. The sample lists some 450,000 clones; roughly three quarters were seen once. The receptor was isolated from a woman aged 40-49 years in good health. Some clones in this sample may be carry-over from other donors' samples. Sequencing input: PBMCs.

CDR3 residues: CASSLVGGTEAFF. Written as DNA, the CDR3 is TGTGCCAGCAGTTTAGTCGGAGGCACTGAAGCTTTCTTT. The chain joins TRBV28 to TRBJ1-1; D gene uncertain. The CDR3 has 13 residues. V was clipped by 2 bases and J by 4 bases, with 8 bases between them. CDR1 MDHEN and CDR2 SYDVKM come from the germline V gene. Full variable domain (missing parts from reference TRBV28 and TRBJ1-1): DVKVTQSSRYLVKRTGEKVFLECVQDMDHENMFWYRQDPGLGLRLIYFSYDVKMKEKGDIPEGYSVSREKKERFSLILESASTNQTSMYLCASSLVGGTEAFFGQGTRLTVV.